These 20 T cell receptor beta chains came from one sample sequenced in a study of spatial heterogeneity in lung cancer (dated by TCRdb to between 2017 and 2020). The library relied on 5' RACE. Sequencer: NextSeq 500. In-frame beta chains were kept once TCRdb had trimmed the public reads at Q25 with fastp and called clones with MiXCR. Entries that share a CDR3 protein sequence are merged under the most common genes and DNA. For this sample the table gives around 66,000 distinct CDR3 sequences, of which under 7.5% were detected only once. Roughly 14% of the sample belongs to the ten largest clones. Read against the paper, the sample's time point label means: sample taken at primary tumor resection. The sample here was PBMCs, taken at surgery. The receptors originated from a female donor with early-stage non-small cell lung cancer.

This clonotype has at least ten counts. The chain uses TRBV5-4 and TRBJ2-3; either TRBD1 or TRBD2 may fit D (5 bases each). Trimming shortened V by 2 bases and J by 0 bases, and 10 bases separated the two germline ends. The CDR3 sequence is 15 residues long. The V gene's germline CDR1 is SGHNT and CDR2 YYREEE (reference sequence). The chain's CDR3 is CASSFGAGSTDTQYF. CDR3 coding DNA: TGTGCCAGCAGCTTCGGGGCAGGGAGCACAGATACGCAGTATTTT.

This clonotype was seen repeatedly, ten times or more. V is TRBV13 and J is TRBJ2-5, with TRBD2 matching over 14 bases. CDR1 is PRHDT, CDR2 FYEKMQ, per germline (reference sequence). J gave up 2 bases and V 4 bases, and 6 bases lay outside the gene matches. The CDR3 contains 17 residues. Written as DNA, the CDR3 is TGTGCCAGCAGCTCCGGGACTAGCGGGAGAGGTCAAGAGACCCAGTACTTC. The encoded protein is CASSSGTSGRGQETQYF. Looking up the rest from reference TRBV13 and TRBJ2-5 gives the full variable domain: AAGVIQSPRHLIKEKRETATLKCYPIPRHDTVYWYQQGPGQDPQFLISFYEKMQSDKGSIPDRFSAQQFSDYHSELNMSSLELGDSALYFCASSSGTSGRGQETQYFGPGTRLLVL.

The chain is built from TRBV12-3 or TRBV12-4 and TRBJ2-2, with 7 bases fitting TRBD1. The CDR3 consists of 14 residues. Trimming removed 7 bases from V and 5 bases from J; junction bases left unmatched: 7. Written as DNA, the CDR3 is TGTGCCAGCATTAAGGGGGCGCGGACCGGGGAGCTGTTTTTT. Amino acid sequence: CASIKGARTGELFF.

The sample holds a few counts of this clonotype. The rearrangement joins TRBV20-1 to TRBJ2-4; D is possibly TRBD1 (5 bases). The CDR3 extends over 13 amino acids. Germline assignment: CDR1 DFQATT and CDR2 SNEGSKA (reference sequence). Trimming removed 7 bases from V and 2 bases from J, with 12 bases in between. The chain's CDR3 is CSGKRGSKNIQYF. The DNA of the CDR3 is TGCAGTGGAAAAAGGGGATCCAAAAACATTCAGTACTTC.

This clonotype was seen at least ten times. The CDR3 sequence is CASSLEDRTSPNTEAFF. The CDR3 DNA follows: TGTGCCAGCAGTTTAGAAGACAGGACCTCCCCGAACACTGAAGCTTTCTTT. This sequence joins TRBV28 and TRBJ1-1; D perhaps matches TRBD1 (6 bases). Trimming took off 2 bases at V and 1 base at J, with 17 bases between the two ends. The CDR3 runs to 17 residues. CDR1 and CDR2 (germline): MDHEN, SYDVKM.

This clonotype was seen at least ten times. This chain joins TRBV18 and TRBJ2-7; D is perhaps TRBD1 (6 bases). The germline V gene encodes CDR1 KGHSH and CDR2 LQKENI. V was shortened by 4 bases and J by 7 bases, with 14 bases between the two germline ends. This CDR3 has 13 amino acids. CDR3 coding DNA: TGTGCCAGCTCACTCCGACAGGACGGGGAGCAGTACGTC. Translating it yields CASSLRQDGEQYV.

This clonotype was seen at least ten times. The chain employs TRBV2 and TRBJ2-1; 10 nucleotides agree with TRBD2. The J segment lost 6 bases and the V segment lost 2 bases, leaving 4 bases of the junction unmatched. The CDR3 extends over 15 amino acids. Germline CDR1 is SNHLY and CDR2 is FYNNEI. Written as DNA, the CDR3 is TGTGCCAGCAGTGAATCACTAGCGGGATTCAATGAGCAGTTCTTC. Its translation is CASSESLAGFNEQFF.

This clonotype was counted between two and nine times. This rearrangement joins TRBV3-1 to TRBJ2-7; TRBD1 aligns across 7 bases. Germline loops: CDR1 LGHDT, CDR2 YNNKEL (reference sequence). V lost 1 base to trimming and J lost 4 bases; unmatched junction nucleotides: 10. The CDR3 totals 16 residues. This CDR3 reads CASSQAPTGTGYEQYV. The CDR3 region has the DNA TGTGCCAGCAGCCAAGCCCCGACAGGGACGGGGTACGAGCAGTACGTC.

Ten or more counts support this clonotype. CDR3 region: CASSLDRGYQETQYF. CDR3 sequence (DNA): TGTGCCAGCAGCTTGGACAGGGGCTACCAAGAGACCCAGTACTTC. The rearrangement joins TRBV7-9 to TRBJ2-5, with TRBD1 matching 9 bases. Germline assignment: CDR1 SEHNR and CDR2 FQNEAQ (reference sequence). CDR3 length equals 15 residues. Unmatched junction bases numbered 2, after V lost 3 bases and J lost 0 bases.

In its sample, this clonotype was seen many times. This chain connects TRBV2 to TRBJ1-1; 10 nucleotides line up with TRBD1. The CDR3 consists of 15 residues. Germline assignment: CDR1 SNHLY and CDR2 FYNNEI. J lost 0 bases, V lost 8 bases, and 6 bases had no gene match. The CDR3 DNA is TGTGCCAGCGCCACCGGGACAGGGGTGAACACTGAAGCTTTCTTT. Translated, it gives CASATGTGVNTEAFF.

In this sample, this clonotype turned up many times. This chain links TRBV28 with TRBJ1-5; D might be TRBD1 (6 bases). Germline V gene data show CDR1 as MDHEN and CDR2 as SYDVKM. The CDR3 totals 14 residues. The V end lost 4 bases, the J end lost 6 bases, and 13 bases lay between the germline ends. Written as DNA, the CDR3 is TGTGCCAGCAGTTCACGGGGGGCCAGTCAGCCCCAGCATTTT. Encoded protein: CASSSRGASQPQHF.

V is TRBV21-1 and J is TRBJ2-7; TRBD1 is taken as the D call from the table, unchecked against the DNA. TRBV21-1 has pseudogene status. There are 14 residues in the CDR3. DNA for the CDR3: TGTGCCAGCAGCAAAGATCCGGGTGTCCGCGAGCAGTACGTC. This codes for CASSKDPGVREQYV.

This chain joins TRBV12-3 or TRBV12-4 and TRBJ2-1; the D call may be TRBD1 or TRBD2 (6 bases each). The length of the CDR3 is 15 residues. Trimming pared 0 bases from V and 6 bases from J, leaving 12 bases between. The CDR3 loop is CASSLAGGQSNEQFF. The DNA of the CDR3 is TGTGCCAGCAGTTTAGCGGGGGGCCAAAGCAATGAGCAGTTCTTC.

This clonotype was seen repeatedly, ten times or more. This sequence joins TRBV14 and TRBJ2-7, with D possibly being TRBD2 (5 bases). The CDR3 has 15 amino acids. V lost 1 base and J 0 bases, leaving 10 bases between the germline ends. Germline V gives CDR1 SGHDN, CDR2 FVKESK. CDR3 sequence (DNA): TGTGCCAGCAGCCAAGGCGGGCGACGCTCCTACGAGCAGTACGTC. It specifies CASSQGGRRSYEQYV.

This clonotype was detected ten times or more. The rearrangement uses TRBV14 and TRBJ1-5; the D is unclear. The V gene's germline CDR1 is SGHDN and CDR2 FVKESK. The CDR3 is 16 amino acids. V was pared by 0 bases and J by 3 bases, with 12 bases between. CDR3 residues: CASSQDPSVANQPQHF. In nucleotides, the CDR3 is TGTGCCAGCAGCCAAGACCCTTCAGTCGCCAATCAGCCCCAGCATTTT.

This clonotype was recorded many times. This chain uses TRBV6-5 with TRBJ2-1, with D possibly called TRBD1 or TRBD2 (5 bases each). Germline V lookup: CDR1 MNHEY, CDR2 SVGAGI. V was trimmed by 5 bases and J by 8 bases, leaving 22 bases between them. The CDR3 length is 16 residues. This chain's CDR3 is CASSGSGPSGAHEQFF. In DNA, the CDR3 is TGTGCCAGCAGTGGATCGGGACCTTCGGGTGCCCATGAGCAGTTCTTC.

There are a few counts of this clonotype. The chain recombines TRBV12-3 or TRBV12-4 with TRBJ2-7; D gene unclear. CDR3 length: 14 residues. V lost 5 bases, J lost 5 bases, and 16 bases lay in between. CDR3 protein: CASSPGPRSHEQYV. Here the CDR3 DNA reads TGTGCCAGCAGTCCGGGTCCCAGGTCGCACGAGCAGTACGTC.

This clonotype was counted between two and nine times. The V and J genes are TRBV24-1 and TRBJ1-5; D is perhaps TRBD1 (5 bases). The V gene's germline CDR1 is KGHDR and CDR2 SFDVKD. V lost 3 bases and J lost 4, with 12 bases in between. The CDR3 consists of 15 residues. In nucleotides, the CDR3 is TGTGCCACCAGTGATCCCGGGCCAGGGAATCAGCCCCAGCATTTT. Protein product: CATSDPGPGNQPQHF.

This clonotype was found many times. V gene TRBV14 combines with J gene TRBJ2-3; 9 nucleotides match TRBD2. Germline CDR1 SGHDN, CDR2 FVKESK. V trimming: 7 bases; J trimming: 0 bases; junction bases outside the gene matches: 14. The CDR3 length is 18 residues. The CDR3 nucleotides are TGTGCCAGCAACCCGTTCAAGGGCGGGGGGGCTAGCACAGATACGCAGTATTTT. This translates into CASNPFKGGGASTDTQYF.

The sample holds a few counts of this clonotype. V is TRBV20-1 and J is TRBJ1-5; D is possibly TRBD1 (6 bases). Per germline, CDR1 DFQATT and CDR2 SNEGSKA (reference sequence). The CDR3 covers 15 residues. Trimming cost V 6 bases and J 4 bases, with 19 bases left between them. CDR3 sequence: CSALKFGQTNQPQHF. The CDR3 bases are TGCAGTGCCCTAAAATTCGGACAGACTAATCAGCCCCAGCATTTT.